This passage covers 13 T cell receptor beta chains from one sample sequenced in a study of cytomegalovirus exposure and HLA in healthy donors. Assay used: immunoSEQ multiplex PCR; TCRdb lists only in-frame clones, some missing. The repertoire holds around 60,000 clones, with approximately 94% as singletons. Sequencing was carried out using PBMCs. Receptors were obtained from a man younger than 30 in good health and CMV-seropositive.

CDR3 bases: TGTGCCATCAGTGACTCAGGGCCGGCTACTTCACCCCTCCACTTT. Its protein product is CAISDSGPATSPLHF. The chain has TRBV10-3 and TRBJ1-6; D perhaps matches TRBD1 (5 bases). This CDR3 spans 15 amino acids. Germline lookup yields CDR1 ENHRY and CDR2 SYGVKD. Trimming took 3 bases from V and 9 from J, leaving 15 bases between them.

This clone appeared once. The gene calls are TRBV5-1 and TRBJ2-2, with 8 bases matching TRBD2. There are 14 residues in the CDR3. V gave up 9 bases and J gave up 1 base; unmatched junction bases: 5. Germline CDR1 reads SGHRS; CDR2 reads YFSETQ. CDR3 loop: CAISGGKNTGELFF. CDR3 in DNA: TGCGCCATAAGCGGGGGAAAGAACACCGGGGAGCTGTTTTTT.

This clone came up once. This chain joins TRBV2 and TRBJ2-7; D remains unclear. CDR1 is SNHLY and CDR2 is FYNNEI in the germline V gene. V lost 8 bases, J lost 4 bases, and 9 bases lay in between. This CDR3 is 11 amino acids long. CDR3 DNA: TGTGCCAGCCAGGATGGGTACGAGCAGTACTTC. It encodes CASQDGYEQYF.

This chain links TRBV28 with TRBJ2-7, with 8 nucleotides matching TRBD2. Trimming removed 0 bases from V and 2 bases from J; junction bases left unmatched: 3. CDR1 and CDR2 from the germline V gene are MDHEN and SYDVKM. The CDR3 covers 15 residues. The CDR3, as DNA: TGTGCCAGCAGTTTATGGGGCGGGGGGCCCTACGAGCAGTACTTC. This encodes CASSLWGGGPYEQYF.

This rearrangement joins TRBV28 to TRBJ1-1; 8 bases align to TRBD1. Germline V gives CDR1 MDHEN, CDR2 SYDVKM. This CDR3 region has 14 residues. With V trimmed by 3 bases and J by 4 bases, 4 bases remained unmatched. This CDR3 reads CASSFRQGATEAFF. The CDR3 bases are TGTGCCAGCAGTTTTAGGCAGGGGGCCACTGAAGCTTTCTTT.

The chain uses TRBV2 and TRBJ2-2; 13 bases match TRBD2. Germline-derived CDR1 and CDR2 are SNHLY and FYNNEI. The junction had 4 bases not matched to a gene; V was cut back by 3 bases and J by 6 bases. This CDR3 contains 16 residues. CDR3 amino acids: CASSERTSGGAGELFF. CDR3 in DNA: TGTGCCAGCAGTGAGAGGACTAGCGGGGGTGCCGGGGAGCTGTTTTTT.

This clone was counted a few times. This chain joins TRBV4-1 and TRBJ2-1, with 7 bases aligning to TRBD2. The V and J ends lost 0 bases and 7 bases, in that order; junction bases with no gene match: 6. CDR3 length equals 15 residues. Looked up from germline, CDR1 is MGHRA and CDR2 is YSYEKL. The CDR3 bases are TGCGCCAGCAGCCAAGAGGCGGGAGCGCTAAATGAGCAGTTCTTC. Translated: CASSQEAGALNEQFF.

This chain connects TRBV4-1 to TRBJ1-4, with 7 bases matching TRBD1. V gave up 1 base and J gave up 4 bases; unmatched junction bases: 0. Germline V CDR1 and CDR2: MGHRA, YSYEKL. The CDR3 length is 14 residues. The DNA of the CDR3 is TGCGCCAGCAGCCAAGGGGACAGTAATGAAAAACTGTTTTTT. Its translation is CASSQGDSNEKLFF.

This sequence joins TRBV6-1 and TRBJ2-5; maybe TRBD2 (5 bases). Trimming took 1 base from V and 1 from J, leaving 16 bases between them. Germline V gene lookup returns CDR1 MNHNS and CDR2 SASEGT. The CDR3 covers 17 residues. CDR3: CASSEVEVRRLQETQYF. The CDR3 bases are TGTGCCAGCAGTGAAGTTGAGGTCAGGAGGCTCCAAGAGACCCAGTACTTC.

The V call is TRBV19, the J call TRBJ1-5; D is unresolved. V was cut by 5 bases and J by 6 bases, with 17 bases left in between. CDR1 LNHDA and CDR2 SQIVND come from the germline V gene (reference sequence). The CDR3 has 15 amino acids. Written as DNA, the CDR3 is TGTGCCAGTAGTCCCCCGGGAAGGTCTTCTCAGCCCCAGCATTTT. Translated: CASSPPGRSSQPQHF.

The V and J genes are TRBV30 and TRBJ1-1; 7 bases align to TRBD1. The germline V gene encodes CDR1 GTSNPN and CDR2 SVGIG (reference sequence). Germline trimming cut 0 bases from V and 6 bases from J; bases unmatched to any gene: 1. The CDR3 is 12 amino acids. The CDR3 spells CAWSVQGPEAFF. CDR3 DNA sequence: TGTGCCTGGAGTGTACAGGGGCCTGAAGCTTTCTTT.

The DNA for the CDR3 is TGTGCCAGCTCCCCAGGGGGGTCGGATGAAAAACTGTTTTTT. This translates into CASSPGGSDEKLFF. The chain recombines TRBV18 with TRBJ1-4; 7 bases line up with TRBD1. The germline V gene encodes CDR1 KGHSH and CDR2 LQKENI. The CDR3 extends over 14 amino acids. V lost 6 bases, J lost 6 bases, and 7 bases stayed unmatched.

This sequence joins TRBV2 and TRBJ1-1; TRBD1 matches 7 bases. Germline CDR1 is SNHLY and CDR2 is FYNNEI. The ends lost 6 bases at V and 2 bases at J; junction bases unmatched: 3. The CDR3 totals 13 residues. In nucleotides, the CDR3 is TGTGCCAGCAGATGGACAGGTAACACTGAAGCTTTCTTT. This gives the protein CASRWTGNTEAFF.